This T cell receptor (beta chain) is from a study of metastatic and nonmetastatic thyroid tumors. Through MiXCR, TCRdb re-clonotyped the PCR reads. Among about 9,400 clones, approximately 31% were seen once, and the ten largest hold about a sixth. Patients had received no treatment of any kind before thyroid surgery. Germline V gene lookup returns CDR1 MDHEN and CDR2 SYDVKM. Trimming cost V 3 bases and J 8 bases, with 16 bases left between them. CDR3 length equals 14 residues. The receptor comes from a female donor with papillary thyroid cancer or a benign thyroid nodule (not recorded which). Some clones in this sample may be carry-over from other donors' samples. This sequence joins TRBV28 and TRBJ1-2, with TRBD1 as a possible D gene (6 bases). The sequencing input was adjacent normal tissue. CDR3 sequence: CASSFRGPTKGYTF. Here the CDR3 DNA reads TGTGCCAGCAGTTTCAGGGGCCCTACTAAGGGCTACACCTTC.